These 29 T cell receptor beta chains came from one sample sequenced in a study of T cells after posttransplantation cyclophosphamide. Clones were sequenced by immunoSEQ multiplex PCR, and TCRdb holds only the in-frame ones, with some missing. This sample carries roughly 3,000 clones, none of them present only once. A marrow graft followed busulfan-fludarabine conditioning, with cyclophosphamide on days +3 and +4. This sample comprised PBMCs, obtained 84 days after allogeneic stem cell transplant with posttransplant cyclophosphamide. These receptors were obtained from a female patient in her forties who received an allogeneic stem cell transplant from a related donor, was CMV-positive, and had no GVHD. The T cells may come from the graft donor.

This clone appeared many times. The chain is built from TRBV18 and TRBJ2-7; tentative D call: TRBD1 (6 bases). Germline CDR1 KGHSH, CDR2 LQKENI. V was pared by 3 bases and J by 1 base, with 7 bases between. This CDR3 is 13 amino acids long. The CDR3 loop reads CASSPTGSYEQYF. Here the CDR3 DNA reads TGTGCCAGCTCACCTACAGGGTCCTACGAGCAGTACTTC.

This clone was found many times. The chain carries TRBV28 and TRBJ1-3; no definite D call. The CDR3 is 13 residues long. V lost 7 bases to trimming and J lost 2 bases, with 9 bases between them. Germline values: CDR1 MDHEN, CDR2 SYDVKM. CDR3 in amino acids: CASTPSPGNTIYF. DNA of the CDR3: TGTGCCAGCACCCCAAGCCCTGGAAACACCATATATTTT.

This clone came up many times. The rearrangement joins TRBV5-4 to TRBJ1-1, with 7 bases aligning to TRBD1. CDR1 and CDR2 from the germline V gene are SGHNT and YYREEE (reference sequence). With 4 bases clipped from V and 3 bases from J, the junction kept 3 bases outside the gene matches. This CDR3 has 13 residues. The CDR3 loop is CASSLTGHTEAFF. The DNA for the CDR3 is TGTGCCAGCAGCCTGACAGGGCACACTGAAGCTTTCTTT.

The V and J genes are TRBV5-1 and TRBJ2-7; D may be TRBD1 (5 bases). The CDR3 sequence is 12 residues long. From germline, CDR1 is SGHRS and CDR2 YFSETQ. Trimming shortened V by 5 bases and J by 5 bases, and 11 bases separated the two germline ends. The CDR3 sequence: CASSLLGDEQYF. CDR3 bases: TGCGCCAGCAGTCTGCTAGGGGACGAGCAGTACTTC.

The chain carries TRBV6-2 or TRBV6-3 and TRBJ1-5, with 7 nucleotides matching TRBD1. This CDR3 comprises 16 residues. The ends lost 0 bases at V and 1 base at J; junction bases unmatched: 3. Germline V lookup: CDR1 MNHEY, CDR2 SVGEGT. The CDR3 loop reads CASSYSGQRSNQPQHF. The DNA for the CDR3 is TGTGCCAGCAGTTACTCGGGACAGAGGAGCAATCAGCCCCAGCATTTT.

The table lists this clone with many counts. V is TRBV6-5 and J is TRBJ2-7; possible D gene TRBD2, 7 bases. V was pared by 0 bases and J by 3 bases, with 15 bases between. The CDR3 has 16 residues. The V gene's germline CDR1 is MNHEY and CDR2 SVGAGI. The CDR3 here is CASSYSGGQKFYEQYF. DNA for the CDR3: TGTGCCAGCAGTTACTCGGGGGGGCAGAAATTCTACGAGCAGTACTTC.

At least ten counts were recorded for this clone. The V call is TRBV7-6, the J call TRBJ1-4; 7 bases match TRBD1. The CDR3 covers 15 residues. V lost 5 bases, J lost 4 bases, and 7 bases stayed unmatched. The V gene's germline CDR1 is SGHVS and CDR2 FNYEAQ. CDR3 amino acids: CASSLRGGHNEKLFF. CDR3 nucleotide sequence: TGTGCCAGCAGCCTCCGAGGGGGCCATAATGAAAAACTGTTTTTT. The full variable domain, completed using reference TRBV7-6 and TRBJ1-4, is GAGVSQSPRYKVTKRGQDVALRCDPISGHVSLYWYRQALGQGPEFLTYFNYEAQQDKSGLPNDRFSAERPEGSISTLTIQRTEQRDSAMYRCASSLRGGHNEKLFFGSGTQLSVL.

This clone was counted many times. The CDR3 region is CASSLFIETEAFF. CDR3 bases: TGTGCCAGCAGCTTATTTATAGAAACTGAAGCTTTCTTT. This rearrangement joins TRBV7-9 to TRBJ1-1; no definite D call. Germline lookup yields CDR1 SEHNR and CDR2 FQNEAQ (reference sequence). Trimming took 2 bases from V and 5 from J, leaving 9 bases between them. The CDR3 totals 13 residues.

This clone was counted a few times. The chain is built from TRBV15 and TRBJ2-4; TRBD1 is a possible D gene (8 bases). This CDR3 contains 16 residues. Trimming cost V 9 bases and J 8 bases, with 26 bases left between them. Germline CDR1 reads LNHNV; CDR2 reads YYDKDF (reference sequence). The CDR3 DNA reads TGTGCCACAGCGCCGCGATACAGGGGGGGTATGGACATTCAGTACTTC. Its protein product is CATAPRYRGGMDIQYF.

The table lists this clone with many counts. The V and J genes are TRBV19 and TRBJ1-1; possible D gene TRBD1, 6 bases. CDR3 length: 13 amino acids. Trimming pared 5 bases from V and 5 bases from J, leaving 12 bases between. Germline-derived CDR1 and CDR2 are LNHDA and SQIVND (reference sequence). The CDR3 here is CASSDTGRTEAFF. CDR3 sequence (DNA): TGTGCCAGTAGTGACACAGGGAGAACTGAAGCTTTCTTT.

This clone was detected ten times or more. The chain couples TRBV6-6 to TRBJ1-2, with a tentative D call TRBD1 (5 bases). Deletions cut 4 bases from V and 4 bases from J, with 16 bases between. The CDR3 has 15 residues. CDR1 and CDR2 (germline): MNHNY, SVGAGI (reference sequence). CDR3 loop: CASSSPGLEGYGYTF. DNA for the CDR3: TGTGCCAGCAGTTCCCCGGGACTCGAGGGCTATGGCTACACCTTC.

In its sample, this clone was seen many times. This chain joins TRBV5-6 and TRBJ2-1; 7 positions match TRBD1. This CDR3 has 13 residues. Per the germline V gene, CDR1 is SGHDT and CDR2 is YYEEEE. After removal of 5 bases from V and 4 bases from J, the junction contained 3 bases not matched to a gene. The CDR3 protein is CASRMTGYNEQFF. CDR3 in DNA: TGTGCCAGCAGGATGACAGGGTACAATGAGCAGTTCTTC.

Concerning this clone: The junction departs from germline at one end; a sequencing error may be responsible. The chain joins TRBV6-5 to TRBJ2-7; tentative D call: TRBD1 (5 bases). Germline V CDR1 and CDR2: MNHEY, SVGAGI. This CDR3 comprises 15 residues. CDR3 in amino acids: CASSPPGKISYEQHF. The CDR3 region has the DNA TGTGCCAGCAGTCCCCCAGGGAAAATAAGCTACGAGCAGCACTTC.

This clone was counted ten times or more. The chain couples TRBV6-1 to TRBJ1-5, with 9 bases aligning to TRBD1. Germline lookup yields CDR1 MNHNS and CDR2 SASEGT. The trim removed 5 bases at V and 4 bases at J, leaving 6 bases unmatched. The CDR3 covers 15 residues. The CDR3 is CASSPQGAWNQPQHF. As DNA, the CDR3 is TGTGCCAGCAGTCCACAGGGGGCTTGGAATCAGCCCCAGCATTTT.

This clone has at least ten counts. The chain links TRBV7-2 to TRBJ1-4, with 7 bases fitting TRBD1. The trim removed 1 base at V and 5 bases at J, leaving 4 bases unmatched. CDR1 SGHTA and CDR2 FQGNSA come from the germline V gene. The CDR3 extends over 15 amino acids. The CDR3 DNA is TGTGCCAGCAGCTTAGAAACAGGGGTGAATGAAAAACTGTTTTTT. The encoded protein is CASSLETGVNEKLFF.

The table lists this clone with a few counts. V gene TRBV9 combines with J gene TRBJ2-7, with 8 bases lining up with TRBD1. The CDR3 covers 15 residues. The junction had 14 bases not matched to a gene; V was cut back by 10 bases and J by 2 bases. CDR1 is SGDLS and CDR2 is YYNGEE in the germline V gene. The CDR3 nucleotides are TGTGCCTTTTTCTTCAGACAGGGGACGGCCTACGAGCAGTACTTC. It codes for CAFFFRQGTAYEQYF.

This clone was found many times. This chain connects TRBV18 to TRBJ2-7, with TRBD2 identical over 7 bases. Trimming at V came to 6 bases and at J to 5 bases, leaving 16 bases not matched to a gene. CDR3 length: 16 residues. Germline V CDR1 and CDR2: KGHSH, LQKENI. CDR3 sequence: CASSFNRRGMAHEQYF. DNA of the CDR3: TGTGCCAGCTCCTTTAATCGGCGGGGGATGGCCCACGAGCAGTACTTC. Using reference TRBV18 and TRBJ2-7 for the parts outside the CDR3, the full variable domain is NAGVMQNPRHLVRRRGQEARLRCSPMKGHSHVYWYRQLPEEGLKFMVYLQKENIIDESGMPKERFSAEFPKEGPSILRIQQVVRGDSAAYFCASSFNRRGMAHEQYFGPGTRLTVT.

This clone was counted at least ten times. The chain recombines TRBV10-1 with TRBJ1-2, with D possibly TRBD1 on 6 matching bases. CDR1 and CDR2 from the germline V gene are WNHNN and SYGVQD (reference sequence). CDR3 length equals 13 residues. The germline V and J ends were trimmed by 6 bases and 8 bases, with 16 bases remaining between them. The CDR3 sequence is CASSPGTIGGYTF. In DNA, the CDR3 is TGCGCCAGCAGCCCCGGGACAATCGGAGGCTACACCTTC.

This clone was seen repeatedly, ten times or more. J is TRBJ2-2 and V is TRBV5-1; 8 positions match TRBD1. The germline V gene encodes CDR1 SGHRS and CDR2 YFSETQ. V was pared by 3 bases and J by 0 bases, with 1 base of the junction left unmatched. The CDR3 sequence is 15 residues long. CDR3 sequence reads: CASSWTGTNTGELFF. The CDR3 DNA reads as TGCGCCAGCAGCTGGACAGGGACGAACACCGGGGAGCTGTTTTTT.

This clone was seen more than once but under ten times. The rearrangement joins TRBV5-4 to TRBJ2-5, with 12 nucleotides matching TRBD2. V gave up 1 base and J gave up 1 base; unmatched junction bases: 2. In germline, CDR1 is SGHNT, CDR2 YYREEE (reference sequence). The length of the CDR3 is 16 residues. CDR3 sequence (DNA): TGTGCCAGCAGCTTGACTAGCGGGGGGCCCCAAGAGACCCAGTACTTC. Translated: CASSLTSGGPQETQYF.

This clone was found many times. The chain carries TRBV6-5 and TRBJ1-2; no reliable D call. CDR1 is MNHEY, CDR2 SVGAGI, per germline. With 5 bases removed from V and 1 base from J, the gap between germline ends came to 5 bases. This CDR3 spans 12 amino acids. CDR3 protein: CASSLSNYGYTF. The CDR3 nucleotides are TGTGCCAGCAGTCTTAGTAACTATGGCTACACCTTC.

Ten or more counts support this clone. V and J are TRBV28 and TRBJ1-1, with no clear D. Germline V lookup: CDR1 MDHEN, CDR2 SYDVKM. CDR3 size: 15 residues. Trimming shortened V by 5 bases and J by 0 bases, and 13 bases separated the two germline ends. CDR3 DNA: TGTGCCAGCAGTCAACCCTACAGACTGAACACTGAAGCTTTCTTT. Residues: CASSQPYRLNTEAFF. The full variable domain, with the rest looked up from reference TRBV28 and TRBJ1-1, is DVKVTQSSRYLVKRTGEKVFLECVQDMDHENMFWYRQDPGLGLRLIYFSYDVKMKEKGDIPEGYSVSREKKERFSLILESASTNQTSMYLCASSQPYRLNTEAFFGQGTRLTVV.

There are many counts of this clone. The chain uses TRBV27 and TRBJ2-6; 9 bases are shared with TRBD2. V was clipped by 4 bases and J by 1 base; unmatched bases: 5. The CDR3 loop spans 17 amino acids. Germline V gene sequence: CDR1 MNHEY, CDR2 SMNVEV (reference sequence). CDR3 protein: CASSSAGGPSGANVLTF. CDR3 bases: TGTGCCAGCAGTTCCGCGGGGGGGCCTTCTGGGGCCAACGTCCTGACTTTC.

The V and J genes are TRBV5-1 and TRBJ2-7, with a tentative D call TRBD1 (6 bases). Germline V gives CDR1 SGHRS, CDR2 YFSETQ. The CDR3 length is 14 residues. Deletions cut 4 bases from V and 3 bases from J, with 14 bases between. For the CDR3, the DNA is TGCGCCAGCAGCGTGCAGGGGAGAGACTACGAGCAGTACTTC. Its translation is CASSVQGRDYEQYF.

This clone was observed many times. The chain uses TRBV27 and TRBJ2-1; TRBD2 matches at 11 bases. The CDR3 is made up of 16 amino acids. With V trimmed by 5 bases and J by 4 bases, 7 bases remained unmatched. Germline loops: CDR1 MNHEY, CDR2 SMNVEV (reference sequence). The DNA of the CDR3 is TGTGCCAGCAGTACCTTACTAGCGGGGGTTTACAATGAGCAGTTCTTC. Its translation is CASSTLLAGVYNEQFF.

This clone was observed many times. The chain has TRBV19 and TRBJ2-5; perhaps TRBD2 as D (5 bases). The CDR3 covers 12 residues. The germline V and J ends were trimmed by 3 bases and 5 bases, with 7 bases remaining between them. Per germline, CDR1 LNHDA and CDR2 SQIVND (reference sequence). The CDR3 DNA reads TGTGCCAGTAGTATGAGGGCGGAGACCCAGTACTTC. Encoded protein: CASSMRAETQYF.

This clone appeared many times. This sequence joins TRBV5-1 and TRBJ2-7; perhaps D is TRBD1 or TRBD2 (7 bases each). CDR3 length: 13 amino acids. Germline-derived CDR1 and CDR2 are SGHRS and YFSETQ. Trimming left V 2 bases short and J 6 bases short, with 12 bases between. In DNA form, the CDR3 reads TGCGCCAGCAGCTTCCAGGGGGAGGGCGAGCAGTACTTC. It encodes CASSFQGEGEQYF. Complete variable domain (other parts from reference TRBV5-1 and TRBJ2-7): KAGVTQTPRYLIKTRGQQVTLSCSPISGHRSVSWYQQTPGQGLQFLFEYFSETQRNKGNFPGRFSGRQFSNSRSEMNVSTLELGDSALYLCASSFQGEGEQYFGPGTRLTVT.

This clone was counted many times. The chain employs TRBV4-1 and TRBJ1-6, with D tentatively TRBD1 (6 bases). V lost 2 bases, J lost 9 bases, and 14 bases lay in between. The CDR3 sequence is 15 residues long. Germline V CDR1 and CDR2: MGHRA, YSYEKL. CDR3 sequence reads: CASSQFGGASSPLHF. The CDR3 DNA reads TGCGCCAGCAGCCAATTCGGGGGGGCGAGTTCACCCCTCCACTTT.

This clone has at least ten counts. This sequence joins TRBV5-6 and TRBJ1-1; perhaps TRBD1 as D (6 bases). Germline CDR1 and CDR2: SGHDT and YYEEEE. The V end lost 4 bases, the J end lost 11 bases, and 21 bases lay between the germline ends. This CDR3 region has 14 residues. Here the CDR3 reads CASSPDSARQRAFF. The CDR3, as DNA: TGTGCCAGCAGCCCGGACAGCGCTCGCCAACGGGCTTTCTTT.